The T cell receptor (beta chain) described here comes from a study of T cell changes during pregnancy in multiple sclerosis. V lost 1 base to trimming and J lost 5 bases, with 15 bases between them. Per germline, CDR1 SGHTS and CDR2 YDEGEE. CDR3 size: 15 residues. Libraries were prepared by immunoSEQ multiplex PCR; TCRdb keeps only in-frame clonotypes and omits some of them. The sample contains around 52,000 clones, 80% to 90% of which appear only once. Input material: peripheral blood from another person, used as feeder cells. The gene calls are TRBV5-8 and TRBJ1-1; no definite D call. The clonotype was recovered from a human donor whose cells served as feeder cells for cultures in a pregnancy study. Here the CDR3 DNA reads TGTGCCAGCAGCTTGCGGTACGCTGTGCATACTGAAGCTTTCTTT. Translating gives CASSLRYAVHTEAFF.